These T cell receptor beta chains were read from a single sample in a study of shared clonotypes between healthy human individuals. Assay used: immunoSEQ multiplex PCR; TCRdb lists only in-frame clones, some missing. Among more than 450,000 clones listed, 79% were seen once. The source material was PBMCs. These receptors all stem from a woman aged 40 to 50 in good health. Some clones in this sample may be carry-over from other donors' samples. The CDR3 runs from the conserved cysteine through the conserved F or W. A D gene is named only where the DNA matches it firmly. Clone size is stated in some rows and not others, as once, few, many or a class when expanded.

J,size,D,V,CDR3,DNA
TRBJ1-2,few,NA,TRBV2,CASSGGSGTNYGYTF,TGTGCCAGCAGTGGGGGTTCAGGGACGAACTATGGCTACACCTTC
TRBJ2-5,NA,NA,TRBV9,CASSPRPQWGETQYF,TGTGCCAGCAGCCCAAGACCCCAGTGGGGAGAGACCCAGTACTTC
TRBJ1-1,few,NA,TRBV5-1,CASSLGQKTEAFF,TGCGCCAGCAGCTTGGGACAGAAGACTGAAGCTTTCTTT
TRBJ2-3,NA,TRBD2,TRBV28,CASTTSGSSTDTQYF,TGTGCCAGCACGACTAGCGGGAGTAGCACAGATACGCAGTATTTT
TRBJ2-3,NA,TRBD1,TRBV19,CASSTQGADTQYF,TGTGCCAGTAGTACCCAGGGGGCAGATACGCAGTATTTT
TRBJ2-1,NA,NA,TRBV19,CAVSSARGNEQFF,TGTGCCGTGAGCAGCGCCAGGGGCAATGAGCAGTTCTTC
TRBJ2-1,once,NA,TRBV9,CASSVVSADEQFF,TGTGCCAGCAGCGTAGTTAGCGCGGATGAGCAGTTCTTC
TRBJ2-3,few,NA,TRBV5-5,CASMVGLTDTQYF,TGTGCCAGCATGGTGGGCCTCACAGATACGCAGTATTTT
TRBJ2-7,NA,NA,TRBV2,CASSEKQYF,TGTGCCAGCAGTGAAAAGCAGTACTTC
TRBJ2-1,NA,NA,TRBV11-2,CASSLVGVGTEQFF,TGTGCCAGCAGCTTAGTGGGGGTAGGAACTGAGCAGTTCTTC
TRBJ1-5,few,NA,TRBV6-6,CASSPQQGRDNQPQHF,TGTGCCAGCAGTCCCCAACAGGGTAGGGACAATCAGCCCCAGCATTTT
TRBJ1-1,NA,NA,TRBV6-5,CASSYSRGGGNTEAFF,TGTGCCAGCAGTTACTCGAGGGGAGGGGGTAACACTGAAGCTTTCTTT
TRBJ2-2,NA,NA,TRBV9,CASSSRGTAPTGELFF,TGTGCCAGCAGCTCCCGGGGGACCGCCCCCACCGGGGAGCTGTTTTTT
TRBJ1-1,NA,NA,TRBV15,CATSRAGRGNTEAFF,TGTGCCACCAGCAGAGCGGGCAGGGGGAACACTGAAGCTTTCTTT
TRBJ2-7,once,NA,TRBV11-3,CASSSRGVYEQYF,TGTGCCAGCAGCTCCCGGGGCGTCTACGAGCAGTACTTC
TRBJ1-6,NA,NA,TRBV6-5,CASSGGTVNSPLHF,TGTGCCAGCAGTGGGGGGACGGTCAATTCACCCCTCCACTTT
TRBJ2-5,NA,NA,TRBV7-3,CASSPRGGETQYF,TGTGCCAGCAGCCCCCGGGGCGGAGAGACCCAGTACTTC
TRBJ2-3,NA,NA,TRBV5-1,CASSLGDFPSTDTQYF,TGCGCCAGCAGCTTGGGGGACTTCCCTAGCACAGATACGCAGTATTTT
TRBJ2-1,NA,TRBD2,TRBV11-3,CASSVSGSYNEQFF,TGTGCCAGCAGCGTTAGCGGGAGCTACAATGAGCAGTTCTTC
TRBJ2-6,NA,NA,TRBV4-2,CASSQDSSGANVLTF,TGTGCCAGCAGCCAAGACAGCTCTGGGGCCAACGTCCTGACTTTC
TRBJ1-1,NA,NA,TRBV15,CATSRDPRAEAFF,TGTGCCACCAGCAGAGATCCCCGGGCGGAAGCTTTCTTT
TRBJ2-7,NA,TRBD1,TRBV6-5,CASSPRQGTYEQYF,TGTGCCAGCAGTCCTCGACAGGGGACCTACGAGCAGTACTTC
TRBJ2-1,NA,NA,TRBV11-2,CASSLGLWVNEQFF,TGTGCCAGCAGCTTAGGTCTCTGGGTCAATGAGCAGTTCTTC
TRBJ2-1,NA,TRBD2,TRBV28,CASSLGRGRAGEQFF,TGTGCCAGCAGTTTGGGTCGCGGGAGGGCCGGTGAGCAGTTCTTC
TRBJ2-7,NA,NA,TRBV9,CASSVDGSGYEQYF,TGTGCCAGCAGCGTAGACGGGAGTGGGTACGAGCAGTACTTC
TRBJ2-7,NA,NA,TRBV28,CASSLVGTGEQYF,TGTGCCAGCAGTTTGGTGGGTACTGGGGAGCAGTACTTC
TRBJ1-2,NA,TRBD1,TRBV27,CASSSPSRGNYGYTF,TGTGCCAGCAGTTCCCCGTCCAGGGGGAACTATGGCTACACCTTC
TRBJ1-2,NA,NA,TRBV14,CASSQEYRAASYGYTF,TGTGCCAGCAGCCAAGAGTACAGGGCCGCATCCTATGGCTACACCTTC
TRBJ1-1,NA,NA,TRBV19,CASSTRDLRRAGTEAFF,TGTGCCAGTAGTACCCGGGACCTCCGGCGGGCCGGCACTGAAGCTTTCTTT
TRBJ1-1,many,TRBD1,TRBV7-9,CASSYGQVGAFF,TGTGCCAGCAGCTACGGACAGGTGGGAGCTTTCTTT
TRBJ2-5,NA,NA,TRBV6-4,CASSDALAQETQYF,TGTGCCAGCAGTGACGCTTTAGCGCAAGAGACCCAGTACTTC
TRBJ2-5,NA,TRBD2,TRBV2,CASSEMRGRPQETQYF,TGTGCCAGCAGTGAAATGCGCGGGAGGCCCCAAGAGACCCAGTACTTC
TRBJ2-1,NA,NA,TRBV4-1,CASSQESTLSEQFF,TGCGCCAGCAGCCAAGAGAGTACCCTTTCTGAGCAGTTCTTC
TRBJ1-5,NA,NA,TRBV30,CAWGTDSNQPQHF,TGTGCCTGGGGTACGGATAGCAATCAGCCCCAGCATTTT
TRBJ2-3,NA,NA,TRBV4-3,CASSHSGRSDTQYF,TGCGCCAGCAGCCACTCGGGACGGTCAGATACGCAGTATTTT
TRBJ2-1,NA,NA,TRBV9,CASSVGGTPSYNEQFF,TGTGCCAGCAGCGTAGGTGGGACACCCTCCTACAATGAGCAGTTCTTC
TRBJ2-3,NA,NA,TRBV7-8,CASSLREGTDTQYF,TGTGCCAGCAGCTTGAGGGAGGGCACAGATACGCAGTATTTT
TRBJ2-7,once,NA,TRBV7-2,CASSLRQVPYEQYF,TGTGCCAGCAGCTTACGACAGGTTCCCTACGAGCAGTACTTC
TRBJ2-5,NA,TRBD1,TRBV25-1,CASSAGQGPQETQYF,TGTGCCAGCAGTGCAGGACAGGGACCCCAAGAGACCCAGTACTTC
TRBJ2-5,NA,NA,TRBV7-9,CASSSGQHQETQYF,TGTGCCAGCAGCTCAGGACAGCACCAAGAGACCCAGTACTTC
TRBJ2-7,NA,NA,TRBV9,CASSVEAGPYEQYF,TGTGCCAGCAGCGTAGAAGCGGGTCCCTACGAGCAGTACTTC
TRBJ2-2,NA,NA,TRBV5-1,CASSLALGGPGELFF,TGCGCCAGCAGCTTGGCCCTCGGGGGGCCCGGGGAGCTGTTTTTT